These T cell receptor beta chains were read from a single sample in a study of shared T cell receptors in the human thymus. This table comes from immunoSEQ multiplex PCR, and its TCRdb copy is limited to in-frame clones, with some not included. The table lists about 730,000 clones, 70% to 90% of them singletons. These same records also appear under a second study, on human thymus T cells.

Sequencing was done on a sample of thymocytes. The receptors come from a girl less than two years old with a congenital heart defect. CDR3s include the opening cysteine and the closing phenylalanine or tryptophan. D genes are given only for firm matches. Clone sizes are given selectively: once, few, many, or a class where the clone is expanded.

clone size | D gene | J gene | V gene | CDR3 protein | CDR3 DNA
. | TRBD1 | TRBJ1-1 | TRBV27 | CASSWTGGTEAFF | TGTGCCAGCAGTTGGACAGGGGGCACTGAAGCTTTCTTT
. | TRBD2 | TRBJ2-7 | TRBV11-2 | CASSSGGPYEQYF | TGTGCCAGCAGCTCGGGGGGGCCGTACGAGCAGTACTTC
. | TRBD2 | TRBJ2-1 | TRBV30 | CAWSVQVASGGEGNEQFF | TGTGCCTGGAGTGTACAAGTCGCTAGCGGGGGGGAGGGCAATGAGCAGTTCTTC
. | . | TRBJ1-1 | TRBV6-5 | CASSQAGGRRKAFF | TGTGCCAGCAGCCAAGCGGGGGGAAGGCGGAAAGCTTTCTTT
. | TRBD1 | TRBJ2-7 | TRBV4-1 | CASSRALWDRESHEQYF | TGCGCCAGCAGCCGAGCACTATGGGACAGGGAGTCCCACGAGCAGTACTTC
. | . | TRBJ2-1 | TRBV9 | CASSPRPLALGNEQFF | TGTGCCAGCAGCCCCCGACCCTTAGCGTTGGGAAATGAGCAGTTCTTC
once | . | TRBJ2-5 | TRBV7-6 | CASSYVRGAVETQYF | TGTGCCAGCAGCTACGTCCGGGGGGCGGTCGAGACCCAGTACTTC
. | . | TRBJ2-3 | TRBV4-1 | CASSTYANTDTQYF | TGCGCCAGCAGCACCTACGCGAACACAGATACGCAGTATTTT
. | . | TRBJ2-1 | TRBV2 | CAIQQRHRANSYNEQFF | TGTGCCATCCAGCAGCGGCACCGGGCTAACTCCTACAATGAGCAGTTCTTC
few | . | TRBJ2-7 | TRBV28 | CASRKGHRRCYEQYF | TGTGCCAGCCGAAAGGGGCACAGGCGATGCTACGAGCAGTACTTC
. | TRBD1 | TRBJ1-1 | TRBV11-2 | CASGTGHAAFF | TGTGCCAGTGGGACAGGGCATGCAGCTTTCTTT
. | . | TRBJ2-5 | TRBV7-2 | CASSLVGASKETQYF | TGTGCCAGCAGCTTAGTGGGGGCTTCGAAAGAGACCCAGTACTTC
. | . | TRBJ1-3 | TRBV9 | CASSVMGEIGNTIYF | TGTGCCAGCAGCGTAATGGGAGAGATAGGAAACACCATATATTTT
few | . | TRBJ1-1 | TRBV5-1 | CASSLGRVNTEAFF | TGCGCCAGCAGCTTGGGTCGGGTGAACACTGAAGCTTTCTTT
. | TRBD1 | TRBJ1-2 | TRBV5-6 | CASSCHGQAANYGYTF | TGTGCCAGCAGCTGTCACGGACAGGCAGCTAACTATGGCTACACCTTC
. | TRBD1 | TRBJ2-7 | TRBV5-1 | CASSFGTEYEQYF | TGCGCCAGCAGCTTCGGGACAGAGTACGAGCAGTACTTC
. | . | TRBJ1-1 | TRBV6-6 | CASSPGHQTGSTEAFF | TGTGCCAGCAGTCCGGGACATCAGACGGGTAGCACTGAAGCTTTCTTT
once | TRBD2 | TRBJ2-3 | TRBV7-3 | CASSPKIGTSGLSGADTQYF | TGTGCCAGCAGCCCAAAGATAGGGACTAGCGGGCTCTCCGGGGCAGATACGCAGTATTTT
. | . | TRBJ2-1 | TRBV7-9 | CASSDSLERNEQFF | TGTGCCAGCAGTGACTCCCTTGAGAGGAATGAGCAGTTCTTC
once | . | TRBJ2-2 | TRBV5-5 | CASSLVVTGELFF | TGTGCCAGCAGCTTGGTCGTAACCGGGGAGCTGTTTTTT
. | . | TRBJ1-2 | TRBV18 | CASSPRQRCFYGYTF | TGTGCCAGCTCACCTAGACAGCGCTGCTTCTATGGCTACACCTTC
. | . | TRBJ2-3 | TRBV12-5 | CASGSARGTDTQYF | TGTGCTAGTGGTTCAGCTAGGGGAACAGATACGCAGTATTTT
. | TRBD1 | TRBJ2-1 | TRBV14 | CASSQEGSLQGARDEQFF | TGTGCCAGCAGCCAAGAAGGCTCGCTACAGGGGGCGAGGGATGAGCAGTTCTTC
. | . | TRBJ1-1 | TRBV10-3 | CAISEGWNRNTEAFF | TGTGCCATCAGTGAGGGGTGGAACAGGAACACTGAAGCTTTCTTT
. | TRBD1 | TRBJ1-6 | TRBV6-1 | CASRPKYRGTLHF | TGTGCCAGCAGACCTAAGTACAGGGGCACCCTCCACTTT
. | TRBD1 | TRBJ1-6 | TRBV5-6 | CASSLGQGSYNSPLHF | TGTGCCAGCAGCTTAGGACAGGGGTCCTATAATTCACCCCTCCACTTT
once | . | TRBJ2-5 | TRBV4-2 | CASSQDDLGRPERETQYF | TGTGCCAGCAGCCAAGATGACCTTGGCAGGCCCGAACGGGAGACCCAGTACTTC
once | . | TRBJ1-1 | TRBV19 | CASSVLRGISGTEAFF | TGTGCCAGTAGTGTCCTAAGGGGCATAAGTGGAACTGAAGCTTTCTTT
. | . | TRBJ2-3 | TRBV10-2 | CASSWEHPPPGDVLDTQYF | TGCGCCAGCTCATGGGAGCACCCCCCGCCGGGTGATGTTTTGGATACGCAGTATTTT
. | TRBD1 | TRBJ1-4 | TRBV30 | CALGQGHEKLFF | TGTGCCTTGGGACAGGGGCATGAAAAACTGTTTTTT
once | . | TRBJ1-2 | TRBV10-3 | CAISDAGNYGYTF | TGTGCCATCAGTGATGCGGGTAACTATGGCTACACCTTC
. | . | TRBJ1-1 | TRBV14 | CASSTQAMNTEAFF | TGTGCCAGCAGCACCCAGGCGATGAACACTGAAGCTTTCTTT
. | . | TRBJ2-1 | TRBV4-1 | CASRSSRRSYNEQFF | TGCGCCAGCAGGTCTAGCCGGCGCTCCTACAATGAGCAGTTCTTC
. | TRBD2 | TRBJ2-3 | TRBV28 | CASSTLLAGVGDTQYF | TGTGCCAGCAGTACCCTACTAGCGGGGGTGGGAGATACGCAGTATTTT
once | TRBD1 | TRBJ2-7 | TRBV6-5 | CASSSGTGGYEQYF | TGTGCCAGCAGCTCCGGGACAGGGGGCTACGAGCAGTACTTC